This T cell receptor (beta chain) is drawn from a study of cytomegalovirus exposure and HLA in healthy donors. Background on the study: The study's early data release held some 85 million unique TCRs from HLA-typed donors.

Germline loops: CDR1 MNHNS, CDR2 SASEGT. The CDR3 is 13 amino acids. The germline V and J ends were trimmed by 8 bases and 2 bases, with 12 bases remaining between them. The PCR used 60 Vbeta and 13 Jbeta primers. In the authors' methods: As a later analysis found, there were 70 million to 80 million unique TCR beta chains, of which some 9.9 million were shared. The table came from immunoSEQ multiplex PCR; TCRdb's copy has only in-frame clones and leaves some out. V and J calls and clone size follow that table, whereas D and trimming were derived from the DNA. The sample table sets out 25,000 to 40,000 clones. A remark on this clone: Its antigen remains unknown.

Overall study results and limits: HLA allele associations emerged for around 15,000 TCR beta sequences in a later analysis, at 0.05 false discovery rate. A later analysis by the authors found several of the most significant clusters apparently linked to common viral pathogens.

J is TRBJ2-5 and V is TRBV6-1; tentative D call: TRBD2 (5 bases). Sequenced material: PBMCs. The source is a woman aged 40-49 years in good health and CMV-seropositive. In DNA form, the CDR3 reads TGTGCCAGCGGTTGGAGGATTCAAGAGACCCAGTACTTC. This translates into CASGWRIQETQYF.